This T cell receptor beta chain emerged from a study of T cell changes during pregnancy in multiple sclerosis (dated 2019 in TCRdb). Turning to the overall study: Changes in the T cell repertoire over the course of pregnancy were examined in this study in women with multiple sclerosis.

The library was prepared using the immunoSEQ multiplex PCR assay. The table was pulled from immuneACCESS by TCRdb, which kept in-frame rearrangements only. Such tables lose some clones; where checked, under half of the loss comes from unresolved V genes, and the rest has no known cause. Counted in this sample were about 81,000 clones; around 93% of them appeared once. The ten largest clones capture 1.1% to 1.5% of the sample. As regards this clone: What this receptor recognizes is not known. No base quality values were provided; no much bigger clone lies one nucleotide off.

The CDR3 numbers 17 residues from cysteine through phenylalanine. The kept DNA is CDR3 alone, 51 bases in frame from the first base. CDR1 GTSNPN and CDR2 SVGIG were looked up in the germline V gene (reference sequence). Trimming accounts for 2 bases at V and 6 bases at J, while the number of junction bases matched to no gene is 15. The starting material was peripheral blood, obtained in the third trimester of pregnancy. This chain is built from TRBV30 and TRBJ2-2, with 7 middle bases fitting TRBD2. The clonotype originates from a female donor in good health, enrolled as a control in a pregnancy study. CDR3 reads: CAWSKVPPGRVAGELFF. The nucleotide sequence reads TGTGCCTGGAGTAAAGTCCCCCCTGGGAGGGTGGCCGGGGAGCTGTTTTTT.